This T cell receptor beta chain derives from a study of blood T cell repertoires in COVID-19. CDR3 length: 17 amino acids. Unmatched junction bases numbered 8, after V lost 2 bases and J lost 0 bases. Germline CDR1 reads MNHEY; CDR2 reads SMNVEV (reference sequence). TCRdb's table, derived via immunoSEQ multiplex PCR, lists solely in-frame clones and lacks some. This sample has about 16,000 clones, with 85% to 90% found just once. The sequence came from a human donor in a cohort sampled during active COVID-19. The sequenced material came from peripheral blood. The chain employs TRBV27 and TRBJ1-1; TRBD1 aligns across 8 bases. CDR3 loop: CASSLRAAGGLNTEAFF. The CDR3 DNA is TGTGCCAGCAGTTTAAGAGCCGCAGGGGGCTTGAACACTGAAGCTTTCTTT.